This TCR beta chain is from a study of resident and recirculating memory T cells in vitiligo. About the research overall: Each patient gave two lesional and two nonlesional epidermal shave biopsies, plus PBMCs.

There are 16 residues in the CDR3. CDR1 and CDR2 from the germline V gene are SGDLS and YYNGEE. V was pared by 4 bases and J by 5 bases, with 21 bases between. Overall study results and limits: Different lesions suggested infiltration by different T cell clones.

As for this clone: As yet, its antigen is unknown.

No change in lesions over the prior 6 months defined stable disease. Produced via immunoSEQ multiplex PCR; TCRdb's table is partial and in-frame only. The repertoire consists of 39,000 or so clones, with about nine tenths occurring once and the leading ten covering around 5%. The sample consisted of blood. J is TRBJ2-5 and V is TRBV9, with a weak D call TRBD1 (5 bases). The sequence came from a male donor with vitiligo. The CDR3 sequence is CASSFLGAGPGETQYF. CDR3 DNA sequence: TGTGCCAGCAGCTTTCTAGGGGCCGGCCCCGGGGAGACCCAGTACTTC.